Listed here are 29 T cell receptor beta chains from one sample, sequenced in a study of blood T cell repertoires in COVID-19 (dated by TCRdb to the early 2020s). Preparation of the library involved the immunoSEQ multiplex PCR assay. TCRdb's version of the immuneACCESS table is confined to in-frame rearrangements and falls short of the full clone set. An unresolved V gene accounts for under half of the shortfall where checked; the remainder is of unknown origin. The sample table lists around 260,000 clones, roughly 80% of them with a count of one. 15% to 19% of the sample belongs to the ten largest clones. The sample taken for sequencing was peripheral blood. The receptors derive from a person aged 65-85 years with COVID-19, enrolled during active disease.

This chain links TRBV6-2 or TRBV6-3 with TRBJ2-7; 7 bases match TRBD1. Germline V lookup: CDR1 MNHEY, CDR2 SVGEGT. V gave up 0 bases and J gave up 3 bases; unmatched junction bases: 14. CDR3 size: 18 residues. The CDR3 nucleotides are TGTGCCAGCAGTTACTCTCTTAGGCGGCAGGGGGACCGCTACGAGCAGTACTTC. This encodes CASSYSLRRQGDRYEQYF.

This clone showed up just a few times. This chain connects TRBV4-1 to TRBJ1-1; 7 positions agree with TRBD1. The CDR3 loop spans 15 amino acids. V trimming: 4 bases; J trimming: 4 bases; junction bases outside the gene matches: 9. Germline assignment: CDR1 MGHRA and CDR2 YSYEKL. CDR3: CASSPLTGSGTEAFF. The DNA of the CDR3 is TGCGCCAGCAGCCCCCTGACAGGGTCGGGCACTGAAGCTTTCTTT.

This chain joins TRBV5-4 and TRBJ1-4; D unresolved. Germline CDR1 and CDR2: SGHNT and YYREEE (reference sequence). The CDR3 is made up of 16 amino acids. Trimming removed 5 bases from V and 7 bases from J, with 21 bases in between. CDR3 sequence reads: CASSRAGGSRSEKLFF. Written as DNA, the CDR3 is TGTGCCAGCAGTCGGGCTGGAGGATCCCGGAGTGAAAAACTGTTTTTT.

CDR3 sequence (DNA): TGCGCCAGCAGCGGAGGAGCGGGGGGAGGCGCAGATACGCAGTATTTT. Translating gives CASSGGAGGGADTQYF. V is TRBV5-1 and J is TRBJ2-3; 9 nucleotides line up with TRBD2. J lost 4 bases, V lost 4 bases, and 10 bases had no gene match. The CDR3 has 16 residues. CDR1 is SGHRS and CDR2 is YFSETQ in the germline V gene.

The rearrangement links TRBV2 to TRBJ1-2; D remains ambiguous. Germline CDR1 and CDR2: SNHLY and FYNNEI. The CDR3 extends over 14 amino acids. Trimming shortened V by 2 bases and J by 8 bases, and 15 bases separated the two germline ends. DNA for the CDR3: TGTGCCAGCAGTGAACGTGGGCAGCTCGGCGGCTACACCTTC. Its protein product is CASSERGQLGGYTF.

V and J are TRBV5-1 and TRBJ1-5; tentative D call: TRBD1 (5 bases). V lost 0 bases to trimming and J lost 3 bases, with 13 bases between them. This CDR3 comprises 16 residues. CDR1 is SGHRS and CDR2 is YFSETQ in the germline V gene. For the CDR3, the DNA is TGCGCCAGCAGCTTGGGAGACAGTCCACTCAATCAGCCCCAGCATTTT. Protein: CASSLGDSPLNQPQHF.

V and J are TRBV6-5 and TRBJ1-1, with TRBD1 as a possible D gene (6 bases). Germline V CDR1 and CDR2: MNHEY, SVGAGI. V lost 5 bases and J 2 bases, leaving 9 bases between the germline ends. The CDR3 covers 13 residues. The CDR3 reads CASSPGVNTEAFF. The CDR3 nucleotides are TGTGCCAGCAGTCCAGGGGTTAACACTGAAGCTTTCTTT.

This chain joins TRBV28 and TRBJ1-5; 8 nucleotides match TRBD1. V shed 4 bases, J shed 2 bases, and the junction held 7 bases outside the gene matches. This CDR3 is 16 amino acids long. Germline values: CDR1 MDHEN, CDR2 SYDVKM. Here the CDR3 reads CASSWETGAGNQPQHF. For the CDR3, the DNA is TGTGCCAGCAGTTGGGAGACAGGGGCGGGCAATCAGCCCCAGCATTTT.

The chain's CDR3 is CASSFFLGNNQPQHF. DNA of the CDR3: TGTGCCAGCAGTTTCTTTCTCGGTAACAATCAGCCCCAGCATTTT. The V gene is TRBV28, the J gene TRBJ1-5; D is uncertain. This CDR3 is built from 15 residues. The V end was cut by 3 bases, the J end by 3 bases, with 12 bases between. CDR1 MDHEN and CDR2 SYDVKM come from the germline V gene. Supplemented by reference TRBV28 and TRBJ1-5, the full variable domain reads DVKVTQSSRYLVKRTGEKVFLECVQDMDHENMFWYRQDPGLGLRLIYFSYDVKMKEKGDIPEGYSVSREKKERFSLILESASTNQTSMYLCASSFFLGNNQPQHFGDGTRLSIL.

This sequence joins TRBV5-4 and TRBJ1-2; 8 bases fit TRBD1. Germline values: CDR1 SGHNT, CDR2 YYREEE (reference sequence). This CDR3 region has 17 residues. V dropped 2 bases and J dropped 2; count of bases not matched to a gene: 11. CDR3 nucleotide sequence: TGTGCCAGCAGCTTCTACCAGGACAGGGAAGCGAACTATGGCTACACCTTC. Translation gives CASSFYQDREANYGYTF.

The sample holds a few counts of this clone. The rearrangement links TRBV2 to TRBJ2-7, with D maybe TRBD1 (5 bases). The CDR3 sequence is 14 residues long. Between the trimmed V and J ends, which lost 0 bases and 6 bases, there was a span of 12 bases. Germline CDR1 and CDR2: SNHLY and FYNNEI. CDR3 in DNA: TGTGCCAGCAGTGAAGCTAGGGGCTCGGGCGAGCAGTACTTC. It codes for CASSEARGSGEQYF.

DNA of the CDR3: TGTGCCAGCAGTGACAGGGTCCGTCAGCCCCAGCATTTT. This sequence encodes CASSDRVRQPQHF. The chain is built from TRBV12-3 or TRBV12-4 and TRBJ1-5; TRBD1 aligns across 7 bases. V was pared by 5 bases and J by 6 bases, with 4 bases of the junction left unmatched. The length of the CDR3 is 13 residues.

The rearrangement uses TRBV27 and TRBJ1-2, with D perhaps matching TRBD1 (5 bases). The ends were cut back, 4 bases at V and 1 base at J, with 16 bases in the middle. The CDR3 length is 16 residues. CDR1 MNHEY and CDR2 SMNVEV come from the germline V gene (reference sequence). CDR3 DNA: TGTGCCAGCAGTTCCTCTTGGCCAGGGCGTAACTATGGCTACACCTTC. It translates to CASSSSWPGRNYGYTF.

The genes are TRBV20-1 and TRBJ2-1, with a tentative D call TRBD1 (5 bases). Looked up from germline, CDR1 is DFQATT and CDR2 is SNEGSKA (reference sequence). V dropped 3 bases and J dropped 0 bases, with 15 bases sitting between them. This CDR3 comprises 16 residues. In nucleotides, the CDR3 is TGCAGTGCTAGTGGGGCAGGCCGTAGCTCCTACAATGAGCAGTTCTTC. Protein product: CSASGAGRSSYNEQFF.

V and J are TRBV28 and TRBJ2-3; TRBD2 aligns across 10 bases. CDR3 length: 15 residues. Germline V gene sequence: CDR1 MDHEN, CDR2 SYDVKM. V dropped 5 bases and J dropped 3; count of bases not matched to a gene: 5. The chain's CDR3 is CASSPTSGITDTQYF. Written as DNA, the CDR3 is TGTGCCAGCAGTCCTACTAGCGGGATAACAGATACGCAGTATTTT.

The J gene is TRBJ1-2, the V gene TRBV6-1; D is ambiguous. CDR1 and CDR2 from the germline V gene are MNHNS and SASEGT. The length of the CDR3 is 12 residues. Trimming took 4 bases from V and 8 from J, leaving 11 bases between them. The CDR3 sequence: CASSGVMEGYTF. The CDR3 DNA is TGTGCCAGCAGTGGGGTCATGGAGGGCTACACCTTC.

This clone has a single count. The CDR3 region has the DNA TGTGCCAGAAGCTTGGGCAGGAACTATGGCTACACCTTC. It codes for CARSLGRNYGYTF. The chain combines TRBV5-3 with TRBJ1-2, with D unresolved. TRBV5-3 is reported as an ORF; its role is uncertain. The V end was cut by 0 bases, the J end by 2 bases, with 5 bases between. This CDR3 contains 13 residues.

V usage is TRBV7-9 and J usage is TRBJ1-5; D remains ambiguous. Deletions cut 2 bases from V and 6 bases from J, with 14 bases between. Germline CDR1 SEHNR, CDR2 FQNEAQ (reference sequence). The CDR3 runs 15 residues. In nucleotides, the CDR3 is TGTGCCAGCAGCTTAAGCACCGGGATCCTTCAGCCCCAGCATTTT. Translation: CASSLSTGILQPQHF.

This clone has only one observation. Other DNA sequences in this specimen translate into the identical CDR3. The V and J genes are TRBV11-2 and TRBJ1-3; D uncertain. The germline V gene encodes CDR1 SGHAT and CDR2 FQNNGV. Trimming left V 6 bases short and J 0 bases short, with 15 bases between. There are 16 residues in the CDR3. CDR3 nucleotide sequence: TGTGCCAGCAGACCACTACGGGGAAGCTCTGGAAACACCATATATTTT. Translating gives CASRPLRGSSGNTIYF.

A few counts support this clone. The chain has TRBV28 and TRBJ1-5; TRBD1 matches 8 bases. This CDR3 has 16 residues. Germline V gene lookup returns CDR1 MDHEN and CDR2 SYDVKM. J was trimmed by 2 bases and V by 6 bases; bases with no gene match: 9. Written as DNA, the CDR3 is TGTGCCAGCAGCATTCTAGGACAGGGAGGCAATCAGCCCCAGCATTTT. Encoded protein: CASSILGQGGNQPQHF. Full variable domain (remainder filled in from reference TRBV28 and TRBJ1-5): DVKVTQSSRYLVKRTGEKVFLECVQDMDHENMFWYRQDPGLGLRLIYFSYDVKMKEKGDIPEGYSVSREKKERFSLILESASTNQTSMYLCASSILGQGGNQPQHFGDGTRLSIL.

The genes are TRBV29-1 and TRBJ2-2, with 8 nucleotides matching TRBD1. Germline CDR1 reads SQVTM; CDR2 reads ANQGSEA. The CDR3 runs to 13 residues. The J segment lost 8 bases and the V segment lost 7 bases, leaving 9 bases of the junction unmatched. The CDR3 region is CSGGQGRAGELFF. CDR3 DNA sequence: TGCAGCGGTGGACAGGGACGGGCTGGGGAGCTGTTTTTT.

The CDR3 DNA reads TGTGCCAGCGGAGGCTCCCCAGGGGTTTTTGAAAAACTGTTTTTT. Residues: CASGGSPGVFEKLFF. The V and J genes are TRBV28 and TRBJ1-4, with D possibly being TRBD1 (6 bases). The V gene lost 8 bases and the J gene lost 7 bases, with 20 bases spanning the gap. Germline V gives CDR1 MDHEN, CDR2 SYDVKM. The CDR3 has 15 amino acids.

This chain uses TRBV12-3 or TRBV12-4 with TRBJ2-6; D remains unclear. The CDR3 has 12 amino acids. V shed 7 bases and J shed 4 bases, with 5 bases lying between them. The CDR3 is CASTQGANVLTF. The DNA of the CDR3 is TGTGCCAGCACACAGGGGGCCAACGTCCTGACTTTC.

The chain employs TRBV25-1 and TRBJ1-2, with a tentative D call TRBD1 (6 bases). Trimming pared 3 bases from V and 8 bases from J, leaving 13 bases between. Germline assignment: CDR1 MGHDK and CDR2 SYGVNS. There are 13 residues in the CDR3. CDR3 amino acids: CASSDPGVRGYTF. The CDR3 DNA is TGTGCCAGCAGTGATCCAGGGGTACGGGGCTACACCTTC.

This clone was detected a few times. The chain combines TRBV5-1 with TRBJ2-7; tentatively, D is TRBD1 (5 bases). V dropped 1 base and J dropped 8 bases, with 19 bases sitting between them. Germline CDR1 reads SGHRS; CDR2 reads YFSETQ. The CDR3 consists of 15 residues. The CDR3 protein is CASSLSPGPPLQQYF. CDR3 nucleotides: TGCGCCAGCAGCTTGTCGCCAGGGCCGCCCCTTCAGCAGTACTTC. The whole variable domain, remainder taken from reference TRBV5-1 and TRBJ2-7, is KAGVTQTPRYLIKTRGQQVTLSCSPISGHRSVSWYQQTPGQGLQFLFEYFSETQRNKGNFPGRFSGRQFSNSRSEMNVSTLELGDSALYLCASSLSPGPPLQQYFGPGTRLTVT.

The chain has TRBV23-1 and TRBJ1-2; D remains unclear. TRBV23-1 is marked as an open reading frame, function uncertain. The CDR3 runs 13 residues. The V gene lost 0 bases and the J gene lost 10 bases, with 12 bases spanning the gap. The CDR3 reads CASSQSSAEVYTF. Written as DNA, the CDR3 is TGCGCCAGCAGTCAATCATCAGCCGAGGTCTACACCTTC.

V and J are TRBV5-1 and TRBJ2-1; 9 bases align to TRBD1. The length of the CDR3 is 15 residues. The J segment lost 8 bases and the V segment lost 5 bases, leaving 11 bases of the junction unmatched. The germline V gene encodes CDR1 SGHRS and CDR2 YFSETQ. The CDR3 reads CASSRAGQGTDEQFF. In nucleotides, the CDR3 is TGCGCCAGCAGTCGGGCGGGACAGGGTACGGATGAGCAGTTCTTC.

This chain links TRBV4-3 with TRBJ1-4; D is perhaps TRBD1 (6 bases). The CDR3 has 15 residues. Germline loops: CDR1 LGHNA, CDR2 YSLEER. With 4 bases removed from V and 5 bases from J, the gap between germline ends came to 14 bases. This CDR3 is CASSRRTVGNEKLFF. The CDR3 coding sequence is TGCGCCAGCAGCCGCCGGACAGTGGGGAATGAAAAACTGTTTTTT.

The CDR3 bases are TGTGCCTGGGCAGGGACAGGGGGTAATACGCAGTATTTT. Its translation: CAWAGTGGNTQYF. This chain uses TRBV30 with TRBJ2-3; TRBD1 matches at 11 bases. This CDR3 is 13 amino acids long. With 5 bases clipped from V and 7 bases from J, the junction kept 5 bases outside the gene matches. The germline CDR1 and CDR2 sequences are GTSNPN and SVGIG (reference sequence). The full variable domain, in which reference TRBV30 and TRBJ2-3 provide the parts outside the CDR3, is SQTIHQWPATLVQPVGSPLSLECTVEGTSNPNLYWYRQAAGRGLQLLFYSVGIGQISSEVPQNLSASRPQDRQFILSSKKLLLSDSGFYLCAWAGTGGNTQYFGPGTRLTVL.